The 3 T cell receptor beta chains listed next were all sequenced from one sample in a study of cytomegalovirus exposure and HLA in healthy donors. With 60 Vbeta and 13 Jbeta primers, the PCR was carried out. Here immunoSEQ multiplex PCR was the method, and the copy in TCRdb shows in-frame clones only, minus some. The table lists about 140,000 clones, 75% to 85% of them singletons. Material: PBMCs. All receptors derive from a middle-aged man in good health and CMV-seronegative.

Remarks on this clone: Other DNA sequences in this sample translate to the same CDR3. This chain connects TRBV5-4 to TRBJ2-7; no firm D call. Germline V gene lookup returns CDR1 SGHNT and CDR2 YYREEE (reference sequence). Between the trimmed V and J ends, which lost 0 bases and 0 bases, there was a span of 7 bases. The CDR3 consists of 14 residues. CDR3 coding DNA: TGTGCCAGCAGCTTGGACAGTGGCTCCTACGAGCAGTACTTC. Protein: CASSLDSGSYEQYF.

The chain is built from TRBV29-1 and TRBJ2-5; maybe TRBD1 (5 bases). This CDR3 has 11 amino acids. Germline V lookup: CDR1 SQVTM, CDR2 ANQGSEA. V lost 2 bases and J lost 10, with 11 bases in between. CDR3 sequence: CSVEIAGLQYF. DNA of the CDR3: TGCAGCGTTGAAATAGCAGGGCTCCAGTACTTC.

The sample holds a few counts of this clone. The chain combines TRBV9 with TRBJ1-4; 7 nucleotides line up with TRBD1. CDR1 and CDR2 (germline): SGDLS, YYNGEE. The CDR3 is 15 residues long. The V segment lost 0 bases and the J segment 4 bases; nucleotides outside the gene matches: 3. The CDR3 bases are TGTGCCAGCAGCGTAGGCGGGACAGTTAATGAAAAACTGTTTTTT. Encoded protein: CASSVGGTVNEKLFF.